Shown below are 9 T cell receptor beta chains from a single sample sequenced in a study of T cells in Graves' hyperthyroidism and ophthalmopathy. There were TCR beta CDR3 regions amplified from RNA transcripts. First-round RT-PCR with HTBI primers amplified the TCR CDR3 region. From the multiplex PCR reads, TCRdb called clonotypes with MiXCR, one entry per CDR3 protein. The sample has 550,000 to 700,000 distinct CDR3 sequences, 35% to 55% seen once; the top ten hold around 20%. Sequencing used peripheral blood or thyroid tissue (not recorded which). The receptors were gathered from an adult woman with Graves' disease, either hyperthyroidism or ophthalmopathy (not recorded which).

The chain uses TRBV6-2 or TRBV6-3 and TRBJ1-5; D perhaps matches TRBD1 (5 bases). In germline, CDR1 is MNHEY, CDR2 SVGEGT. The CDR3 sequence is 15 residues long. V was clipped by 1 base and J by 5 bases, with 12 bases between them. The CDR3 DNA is TGTGCCAGCAGTTACTGGGGCCAGTGGGATCAGCCCCAGCATTTT. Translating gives CASSYWGQWDQPQHF.

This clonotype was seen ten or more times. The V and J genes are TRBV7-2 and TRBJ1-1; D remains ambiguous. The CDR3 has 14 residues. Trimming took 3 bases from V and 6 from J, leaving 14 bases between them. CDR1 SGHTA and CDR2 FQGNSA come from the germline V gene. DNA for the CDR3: TGTGCCAGCAGCTTGAAGAGTCTGACGCCTGAAGCTTTCTTT. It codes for CASSLKSLTPEAFF.

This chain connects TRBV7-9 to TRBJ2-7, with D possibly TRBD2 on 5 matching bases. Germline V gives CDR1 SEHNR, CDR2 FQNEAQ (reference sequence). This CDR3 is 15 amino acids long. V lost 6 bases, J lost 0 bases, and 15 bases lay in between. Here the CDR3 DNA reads TGTGCCAGCAGTTTACTTAGCGCCGCCTCCTACGAGCAGTACTTC. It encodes CASSLLSAASYEQYF.

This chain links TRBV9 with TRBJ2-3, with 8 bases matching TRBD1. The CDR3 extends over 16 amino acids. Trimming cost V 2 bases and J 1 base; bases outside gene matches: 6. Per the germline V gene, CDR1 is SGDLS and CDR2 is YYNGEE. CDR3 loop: CASSVDGTGGTDTQYF. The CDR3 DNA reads TGTGCCAGCAGCGTCGACGGGACAGGTGGCACAGATACGCAGTATTTT.

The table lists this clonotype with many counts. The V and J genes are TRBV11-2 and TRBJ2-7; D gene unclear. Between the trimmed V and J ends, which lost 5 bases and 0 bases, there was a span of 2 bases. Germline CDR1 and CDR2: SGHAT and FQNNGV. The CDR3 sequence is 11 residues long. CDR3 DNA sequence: TGTGCCAGCAGCGACTCCTACGAGCAGTACTTC. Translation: CASSDSYEQYF.

CDR3 in amino acids: CASSWEGADNEQYF. CDR3 DNA sequence: TGTGCCAGCAGCTGGGAGGGGGCGGACAATGAGCAGTACTTC. J is TRBJ2-7 and V is TRBV7-2; D possibly uses TRBD1 or TRBD2 (7 bases each). CDR1 and CDR2 from the germline V gene are SGHTA and FQGNSA. This CDR3 comprises 14 residues. Deletions cut 4 bases from V and 7 bases from J, with 17 bases between.

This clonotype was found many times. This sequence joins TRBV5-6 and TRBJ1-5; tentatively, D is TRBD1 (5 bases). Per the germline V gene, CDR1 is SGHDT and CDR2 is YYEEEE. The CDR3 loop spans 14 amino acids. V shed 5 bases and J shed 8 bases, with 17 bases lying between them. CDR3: CASRRRGGVEPQHF. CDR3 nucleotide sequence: TGTGCCAGCAGACGGCGCGGGGGTGTTGAGCCCCAGCATTTT.

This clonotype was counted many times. This CDR3 is CASSSPDNLADTQYF. CDR3 sequence (DNA): TGTGCCAGCAGCTCCCCAGACAACCTGGCAGATACGCAGTATTTT. The rearrangement links TRBV7-9 to TRBJ2-3; D is undetermined. The CDR3 contains 15 residues. Trimming cost V 4 bases and J 4 bases, with 15 bases left between them. Germline CDR1 SEHNR, CDR2 FQNEAQ (reference sequence).

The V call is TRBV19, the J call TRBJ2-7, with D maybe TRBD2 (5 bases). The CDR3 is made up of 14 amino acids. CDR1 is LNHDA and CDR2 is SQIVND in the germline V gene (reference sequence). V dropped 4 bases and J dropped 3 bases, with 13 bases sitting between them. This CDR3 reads CASSTGSRHYEQYF. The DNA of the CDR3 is TGTGCCAGTAGTACGGGGAGTCGGCACTACGAGCAGTACTTC. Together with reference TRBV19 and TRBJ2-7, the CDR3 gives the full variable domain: DGGITQSPKYLFRKEGQNVTLSCEQNLNHDAMYWYRQDPGQGLRLIYYSQIVNDFQKGDIAEGYSVSREKKESFPLTVTSAQKNPTAFYLCASSTGSRHYEQYFGPGTRLTVT.